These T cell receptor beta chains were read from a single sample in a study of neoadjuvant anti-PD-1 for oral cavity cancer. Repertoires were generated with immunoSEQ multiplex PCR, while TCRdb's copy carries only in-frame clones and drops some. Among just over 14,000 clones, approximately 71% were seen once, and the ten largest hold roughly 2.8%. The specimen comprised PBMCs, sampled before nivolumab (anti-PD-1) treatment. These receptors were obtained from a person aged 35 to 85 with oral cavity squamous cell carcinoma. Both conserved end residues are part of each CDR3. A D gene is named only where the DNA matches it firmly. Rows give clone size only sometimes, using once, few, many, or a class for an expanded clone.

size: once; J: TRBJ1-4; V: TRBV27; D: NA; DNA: TGTGCCAGCAGTTTCCGAACCAGGGGCCGTGAAAAACTGTTTTTT; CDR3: CASSFRTRGREKLFF
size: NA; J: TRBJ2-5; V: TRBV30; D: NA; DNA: TGTGCCTGGGAACCGGGACACCAAGAGGCCCAGTACTTC; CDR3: CAWEPGHQEAQYF
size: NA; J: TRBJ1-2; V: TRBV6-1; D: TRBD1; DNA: TGTGCCAGCAGTGAAGCCGGCACAGGGGTGGGTCGGGGCTACACCTTC; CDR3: CASSEAGTGVGRGYTF
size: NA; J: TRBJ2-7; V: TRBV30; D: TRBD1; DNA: TGTGCCTGGGACAGGGGGACTTACGAGCAGTACTTC; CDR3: CAWDRGTYEQYF
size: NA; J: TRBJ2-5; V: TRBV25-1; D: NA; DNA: TGTGCCAGCAGTAGGCAGGGGGGAGAGACCCAGTACTTC; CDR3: CASSRQGGETQYF
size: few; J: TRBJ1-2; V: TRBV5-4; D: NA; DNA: TGTGCCAGCAGCCCCGACAGCTATGGCTACACCTTC; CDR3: CASSPDSYGYTF
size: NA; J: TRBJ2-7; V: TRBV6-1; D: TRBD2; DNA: TGTGCCAGCACCTTACTAGCGGGAGAGCAGCACTTC; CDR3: CASTLLAGEQHF
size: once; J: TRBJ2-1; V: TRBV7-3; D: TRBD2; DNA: TGTGCCAGCAGCTTAACCCTGGCTAGCGGGTTTGGGGATGAGCAGTTCTTC; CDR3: CASSLTLASGFGDEQFF
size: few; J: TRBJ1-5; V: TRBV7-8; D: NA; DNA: TGTGCCAGCAGCTTACGGTCGTGGAATCAGCCCCAGCATTTT; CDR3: CASSLRSWNQPQHF
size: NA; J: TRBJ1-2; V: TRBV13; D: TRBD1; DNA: TGTGCCAGCAGCCGCTGGACAGGCTATGGCTACACCTTC; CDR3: CASSRWTGYGYTF
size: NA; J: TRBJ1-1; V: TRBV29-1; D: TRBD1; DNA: TGCAGCGTCTCACGCCGGGACAGAAGGACTGAAGCTTTCTTT; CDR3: CSVSRRDRRTEAFF
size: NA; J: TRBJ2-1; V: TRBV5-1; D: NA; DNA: TGCGCCAGCAGCTTGTTGCGGAATGAGCAGTTCTTC; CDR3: CASSLLRNEQFF
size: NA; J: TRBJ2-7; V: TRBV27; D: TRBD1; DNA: TGTGCCAGCGGAGGGACAGGGTTCTACGAGCAGTACTTC; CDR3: CASGGTGFYEQYF
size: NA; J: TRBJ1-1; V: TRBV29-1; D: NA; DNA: TGCAGCGCGAGGATGGTACTGAACACTGAAGCTTTCTTT; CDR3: CSARMVLNTEAFF
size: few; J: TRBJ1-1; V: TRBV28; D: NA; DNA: TGTGCCAGCAGTTTAGCCGCCGGGGTTAACGCTTTCTTT; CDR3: CASSLAAGVNAFF
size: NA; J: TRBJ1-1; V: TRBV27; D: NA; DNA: TGTGCCAGCCGGGTAGGGGCCGGCACTGAAGCTTTCTTT; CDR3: CASRVGAGTEAFF